This T cell receptor (beta chain) was recovered during a study of blood T cell repertoires in COVID-19. Study as a whole: The samples span acute and convalescent COVID-19 from the United States, Italy and Spain.

Here immunoSEQ multiplex PCR was the method, and the copy in TCRdb shows in-frame clones only, minus some. The profile shows 400,000 to 500,000 clones, approximately 91% of them singletons. Participant-given clinical history determined each cohort assignment. Exposed participants came across a COVID-19 case within 2 weeks before study entry. This TCR was sampled from a woman aged 18 to 35 who had been exposed to COVID-19. Sequences were obtained from PBMCs or T cells enriched from blood (not recorded which).

The CDR3, as DNA: TGCGCCAGCAGCCAGTTGAGCTCCGGGGACAGGGAACACGAGCAGTACTTC. Translated: CASSQLSSGDREHEQYF. The chain uses TRBV4-1 and TRBJ2-7, with TRBD1 matching 9 bases. The V and J ends lost 3 bases and 5 bases, in that order; junction bases with no gene match: 14. The CDR3 is made up of 17 amino acids. Germline CDR1 is MGHRA and CDR2 is YSYEKL.